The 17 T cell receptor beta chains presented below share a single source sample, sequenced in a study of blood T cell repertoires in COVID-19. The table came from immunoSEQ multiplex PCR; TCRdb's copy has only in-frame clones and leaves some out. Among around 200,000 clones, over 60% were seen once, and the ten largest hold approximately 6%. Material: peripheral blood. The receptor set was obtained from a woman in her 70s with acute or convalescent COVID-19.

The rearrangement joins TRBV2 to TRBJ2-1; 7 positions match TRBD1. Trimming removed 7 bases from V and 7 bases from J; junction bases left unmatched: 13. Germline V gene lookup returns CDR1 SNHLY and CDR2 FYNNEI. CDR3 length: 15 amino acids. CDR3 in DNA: TGTGCCAGCAAAAAGGGGGCAGGGTCTAAAAATGAGCAGTTCTTC. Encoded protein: CASKKGAGSKNEQFF.

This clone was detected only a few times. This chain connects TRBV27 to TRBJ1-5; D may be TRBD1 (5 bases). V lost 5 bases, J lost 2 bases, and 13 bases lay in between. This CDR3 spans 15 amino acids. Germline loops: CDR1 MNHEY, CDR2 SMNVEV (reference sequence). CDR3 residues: CASSPSARGNQPQHF. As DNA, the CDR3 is TGTGCCAGCAGTCCATCGGCCAGGGGCAATCAGCCCCAGCATTTT.

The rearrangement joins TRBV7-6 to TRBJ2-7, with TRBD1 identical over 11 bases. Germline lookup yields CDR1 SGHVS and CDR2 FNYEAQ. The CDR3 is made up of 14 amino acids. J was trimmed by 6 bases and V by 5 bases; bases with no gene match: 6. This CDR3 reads CASSMPGTGGEQYF. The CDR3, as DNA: TGTGCCAGCAGCATGCCCGGGACAGGGGGCGAGCAGTACTTC.

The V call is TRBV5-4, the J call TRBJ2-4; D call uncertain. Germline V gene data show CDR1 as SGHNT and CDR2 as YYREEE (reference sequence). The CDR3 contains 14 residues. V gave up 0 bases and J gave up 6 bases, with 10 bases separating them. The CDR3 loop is CASSLAGVVNIQYF. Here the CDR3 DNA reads TGTGCCAGCAGCTTGGCTGGAGTGGTAAACATTCAGTACTTC.

Here the CDR3 reads CASSLVKPDNYGYTF. CDR3 nucleotides: TGTGCCAGCAGTTTAGTGAAACCAGATAACTATGGCTACACCTTC. The chain uses TRBV28 and TRBJ1-2, with no clear D. This CDR3 spans 15 amino acids. Trimming stripped 2 bases from V and 1 base from J, with 11 bases between. Germline CDR1 reads MDHEN; CDR2 reads SYDVKM.

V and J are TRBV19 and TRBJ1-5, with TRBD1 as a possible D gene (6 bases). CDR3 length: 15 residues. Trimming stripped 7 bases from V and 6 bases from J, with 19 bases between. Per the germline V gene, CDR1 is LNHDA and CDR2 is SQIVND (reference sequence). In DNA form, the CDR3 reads TGTGCCAGTACTCGGGGGGGCCCCGATTCTCAGCCCCAGCATTTT. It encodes CASTRGGPDSQPQHF. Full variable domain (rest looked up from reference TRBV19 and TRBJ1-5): DGGITQSPKYLFRKEGQNVTLSCEQNLNHDAMYWYRQDPGQGLRLIYYSQIVNDFQKGDIAEGYSVSREKKESFPLTVTSAQKNPTAFYLCASTRGGPDSQPQHFGDGTRLSIL.

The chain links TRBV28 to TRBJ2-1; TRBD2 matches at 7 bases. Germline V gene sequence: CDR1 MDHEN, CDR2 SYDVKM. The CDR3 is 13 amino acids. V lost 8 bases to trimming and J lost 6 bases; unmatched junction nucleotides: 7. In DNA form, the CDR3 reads TGTGCCAGCTTTGCGGGGGTGGGCAATGAGCAGTTCTTC. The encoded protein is CASFAGVGNEQFF.

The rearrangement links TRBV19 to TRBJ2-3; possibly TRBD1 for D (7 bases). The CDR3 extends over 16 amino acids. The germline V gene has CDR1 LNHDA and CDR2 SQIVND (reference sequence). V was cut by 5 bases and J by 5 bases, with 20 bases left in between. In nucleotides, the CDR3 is TGTGCCAGTAGTGCCGTGACAGGGAGGCATAGAGATACGCAGTATTTT. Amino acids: CASSAVTGRHRDTQYF.

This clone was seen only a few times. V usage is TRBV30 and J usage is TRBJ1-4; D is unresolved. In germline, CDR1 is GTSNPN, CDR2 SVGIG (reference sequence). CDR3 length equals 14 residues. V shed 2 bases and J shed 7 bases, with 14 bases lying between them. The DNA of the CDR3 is TGTGCCTGGAGTTGGACTCACCGGGGTGAAAAACTGTTTTTT. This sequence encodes CAWSWTHRGEKLFF.

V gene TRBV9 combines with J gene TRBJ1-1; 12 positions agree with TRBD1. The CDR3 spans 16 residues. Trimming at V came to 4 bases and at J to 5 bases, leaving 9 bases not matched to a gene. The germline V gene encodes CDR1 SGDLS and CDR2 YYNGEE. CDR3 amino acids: CASSPRDRGRKTEAFF. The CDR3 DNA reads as TGTGCCAGCAGCCCCCGGGACAGGGGGCGGAAAACTGAAGCTTTCTTT.

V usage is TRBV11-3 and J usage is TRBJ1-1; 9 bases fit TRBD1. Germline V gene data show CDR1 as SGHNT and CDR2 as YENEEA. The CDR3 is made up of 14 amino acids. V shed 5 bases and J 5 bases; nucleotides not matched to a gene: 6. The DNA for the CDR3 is TGTGCCAGCAGCCAACAGGGGGCAGGGACTGAAGCTTTCTTT. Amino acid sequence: CASSQQGAGTEAFF.

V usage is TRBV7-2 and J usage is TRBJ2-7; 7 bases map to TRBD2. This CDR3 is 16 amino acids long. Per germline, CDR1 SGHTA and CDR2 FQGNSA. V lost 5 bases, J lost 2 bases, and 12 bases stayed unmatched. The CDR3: CASSPYSGRGAYEQYF. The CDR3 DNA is TGTGCCAGCAGCCCCTATAGCGGGCGGGGCGCCTACGAGCAGTACTTC.

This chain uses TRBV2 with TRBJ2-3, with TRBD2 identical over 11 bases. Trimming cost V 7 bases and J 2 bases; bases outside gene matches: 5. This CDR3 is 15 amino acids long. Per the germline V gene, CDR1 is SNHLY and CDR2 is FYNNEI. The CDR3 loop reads CASTLTSGATDTQYF. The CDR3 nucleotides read TGTGCCAGCACTTTGACTAGCGGGGCCACAGATACGCAGTATTTT.

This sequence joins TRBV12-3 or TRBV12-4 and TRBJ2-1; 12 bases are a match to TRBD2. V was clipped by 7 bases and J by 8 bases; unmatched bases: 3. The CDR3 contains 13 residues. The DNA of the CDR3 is TGTGCCAGCACTAGCGGGAGGGGGGATGAGCAGTTCTTC. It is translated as CASTSGRGDEQFF.

The CDR3 DNA reads as TGTGCCAGCAGCCCCCGGACAGGACAACGTGGCTACACCTTC. Amino acid sequence: CASSPRTGQRGYTF. The chain uses TRBV7-9 and TRBJ1-2, with 7 nucleotides matching TRBD1. The CDR3 runs to 14 residues. CDR1 and CDR2 (germline): SEHNR, FQNEAQ (reference sequence). With V trimmed by 5 bases and J by 7 bases, 10 bases remained unmatched.

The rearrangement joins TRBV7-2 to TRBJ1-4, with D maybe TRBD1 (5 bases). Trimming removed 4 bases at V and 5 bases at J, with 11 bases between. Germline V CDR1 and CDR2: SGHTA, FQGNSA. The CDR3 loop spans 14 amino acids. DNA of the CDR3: TGTGCCAGCAGCTCCACAGGACGGAATGAAAAACTGTTTTTT. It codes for CASSSTGRNEKLFF.

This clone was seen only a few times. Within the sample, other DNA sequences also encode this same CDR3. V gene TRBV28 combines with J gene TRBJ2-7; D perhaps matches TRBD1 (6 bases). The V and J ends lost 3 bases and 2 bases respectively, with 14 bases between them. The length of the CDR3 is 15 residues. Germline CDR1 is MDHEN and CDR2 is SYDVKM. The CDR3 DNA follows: TGTGCCAGCAGTTTCCCCACAGGGACCACCTACGAGCAGTACTTC. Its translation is CASSFPTGTTYEQYF.